Below, 10 T cell receptor beta chains from the same sample are listed, as sequenced in a study of response to subunit inactivated influenza vaccine. MiXCR was run by TCRdb on the RT-PCR reads, yielding one entry per CDR3 protein. The table shows more than 600,000 distinct CDR3 sequences, with 15% to 20% occurring only once. This specimen was PBMCs from blood, taken approximately 5 days after vaccination. The receptors were gathered from a man aged 45 to 65 who received an inactivated influenza vaccine.

The V call is TRBV4-3, the J call TRBJ2-3; D is possibly TRBD1 or TRBD2 (5 bases each). Trimming took off 1 base at V and 2 bases at J, with 7 bases between the two ends. The germline CDR1 and CDR2 sequences are LGHNA and YSLEER. The CDR3 length is 14 residues. The CDR3 loop reads CASSQVGPTDTQYF. CDR3 nucleotide sequence: TGCGCCAGCAGCCAAGTGGGACCCACAGATACGCAGTATTTT.

V gene TRBV5-1 combines with J gene TRBJ2-1, with 8 positions matching TRBD2. With V trimmed by 2 bases and J by 14 bases, 9 bases remained unmatched. The germline CDR1 and CDR2 sequences are SGHRS and YFSETQ. The CDR3 covers 13 residues. The CDR3 loop reads CASSFRGGRVEFF. The CDR3 DNA is TGCGCCAGCAGCTTCCGGGGGGGCCGAGTAGAGTTCTTC.

This clonotype occurred once. V gene TRBV7-2 combines with J gene TRBJ2-3; D uncertain. The CDR3 consists of 16 residues. Germline lookup yields CDR1 SGHTA and CDR2 FQGNSA. Trimming stripped 1 base from V and 4 bases from J, with 15 bases between. The CDR3 DNA reads as TGTGCCAGCAGCTTAGTTTTTGCGGTAGGGTCAGATACGCAGTATTTT. Its translation is CASSLVFAVGSDTQYF.

The rearrangement links TRBV6-1 to TRBJ1-6; 8 bases fit TRBD1. V gave up 5 bases and J gave up 10 bases; unmatched junction bases: 13. The germline V gene encodes CDR1 MNHNS and CDR2 SASEGT. CDR3 size: 16 residues. CDR3: CASSPEVYRGLSPLHF. The DNA of the CDR3 is TGTGCCAGCAGTCCCGAAGTTTACAGGGGGTTGTCACCCCTCCACTTT.

This clonotype was found a few times. The chain combines TRBV5-8 with TRBJ2-1; either TRBD1 or TRBD2 may supply D (6 bases each). From germline, CDR1 is SGHTS and CDR2 YDEGEE. V was shortened by 0 bases and J by 3 bases, with 13 bases between the two germline ends. The CDR3 sequence is 16 residues long. The CDR3 sequence is CASSLEFGGNYNEQFF. DNA of the CDR3: TGTGCCAGCAGCTTGGAATTCGGGGGCAACTACAATGAGCAGTTCTTC.

This chain connects TRBV28 to TRBJ2-3; TRBD1 aligns across 8 bases. The V gene end was trimmed by 3 bases and the J gene end by 4 bases; junction bases not matched to a gene: 15. Germline lookup yields CDR1 MDHEN and CDR2 SYDVKM. The CDR3 totals 18 residues. The CDR3, as DNA: TGTGCCAGCAGTTTTCCCACGGACAGGGTGCGACTCGCAGATACGCAGTATTTT. Residues: CASSFPTDRVRLADTQYF.

The chain recombines TRBV7-2 with TRBJ2-1; possibly TRBD2 for D (6 bases). The V gene's germline CDR1 is SGHTA and CDR2 FQGNSA. The V end lost 0 bases, the J end lost 9 bases, and 12 bases lay between the germline ends. The CDR3 length is 14 residues. The CDR3 bases are TGTGCCAGCAGCTTAGCAAGGGAGGCGGCTGAGCAGTTCTTC. Residues: CASSLAREAAEQFF. The full variable domain, with the rest looked up from reference TRBV7-2 and TRBJ2-1, is GAGVSQSPSNKVTEKGKDVELRCDPISGHTALYWYRQSLGQGLEFLIYFQGNSAPDKSGLPSDRFSAERTGGSVSTLTIQRTQQEDSAVYLCASSLAREAAEQFFGPGTRLTVL.

The V call is TRBV6-2 or TRBV6-3, the J call TRBJ2-2, with unresolved D. The CDR3 runs 15 residues. The ends were cut back, 0 bases at V and 6 bases at J, with 11 bases in the middle. Germline lookup yields CDR1 MNHEY and CDR2 SVGEGT. The CDR3 loop reads CASSYSAWPAGELFF. The CDR3 nucleotides are TGTGCCAGCAGTTACTCGGCTTGGCCCGCCGGGGAGCTGTTTTTT.

V gene TRBV7-2 combines with J gene TRBJ1-1; D perhaps matches TRBD1 (5 bases). Germline lookup yields CDR1 SGHTA and CDR2 FQGNSA. Trimming took off 1 base at V and 4 bases at J, with 7 bases between the two ends. This CDR3 has 13 residues. The CDR3 DNA is TGTGCCAGCAGCTTAGAGGGGACCACTGAAGCTTTCTTT. Protein sequence: CASSLEGTTEAFF.

The table lists this clonotype with a few counts. The V gene is TRBV20-1, the J gene TRBJ2-1; a weak D match, TRBD2 (5 bases). This CDR3 comprises 12 residues. Germline CDR1 reads DFQATT; CDR2 reads SNEGSKA (reference sequence). Trimming removed 0 bases from V and 10 bases from J, with 10 bases in between. The CDR3 DNA follows: TGCAGTGCTAGAGATCCGAGCGGAGAGCAGTTCTTC. It yields the protein CSARDPSGEQFF.